The 16 T cell receptor beta chains below all came from one sample that was sequenced in a study of cytomegalovirus exposure and HLA in healthy donors. Clones were read by immunoSEQ multiplex PCR, and TCRdb kept only the in-frame ones, dropping some. The profile shows some 240,000 clones, about 86% of them singletons. The sequenced sample was PBMCs. The receptors derive from a young woman in good health and CMV-seropositive.

The V and J genes are TRBV7-3 and TRBJ2-5; 8 bases align to TRBD2. V lost 4 bases and J lost 4; bases outside the gene matches: 11. This CDR3 contains 16 residues. Germline values: CDR1 SGHTA, CDR2 FQGTGA. CDR3 nucleotide sequence: TGTGCCAGCAGCTCTGGAGCGGGAGTGGGGACAGAGACCCAGTACTTC. It translates to CASSSGAGVGTETQYF.

A single count supports this clone. V is TRBV9 and J is TRBJ2-3, with D tentatively TRBD1 (5 bases). The V end was cut by 0 bases, the J end by 6 bases, with 14 bases between. Germline CDR1 is SGDLS and CDR2 is YYNGEE. The CDR3 loop spans 15 amino acids. The CDR3 spells CASSVVEGVPDTQYF. For the CDR3, the DNA is TGTGCCAGCAGCGTAGTCGAAGGGGTCCCCGATACGCAGTATTTT.

The chain couples TRBV27 to TRBJ1-1; perhaps TRBD1 as D (5 bases). The CDR3 consists of 15 residues. Germline CDR1 and CDR2: MNHEY and SMNVEV (reference sequence). Trimming took 2 bases from V and 0 from J, leaving 10 bases between them. The CDR3 coding sequence is TGTGCCAGCAGTTTAAGTCCAGGGATGAACACTGAAGCTTTCTTT. Its protein product is CASSLSPGMNTEAFF.

The V and J genes are TRBV7-9 and TRBJ1-1; D is ambiguous. The CDR3 contains 16 residues. The V gene lost 4 bases and the J gene lost 3 bases, with 18 bases spanning the gap. Germline V gene data show CDR1 as SEHNR and CDR2 as FQNEAQ (reference sequence). The CDR3 is CASSSLGSRVDTEAFF. The CDR3 DNA is TGTGCCAGCAGCTCCTTAGGGTCGAGGGTGGACACTGAAGCTTTCTTT.

The V gene is TRBV29-1, the J gene TRBJ1-2, with TRBD1 identical over 8 bases. The germline gives CDR1 SQVTM, CDR2 ANQGSEA. With V trimmed by 0 bases and J by 4 bases, 4 bases remained unmatched. CDR3 size: 14 residues. CDR3 DNA: TGCAGCGTTGAAGACCCCGGGACAGGCTATGGCTACACCTTC. This codes for CSVEDPGTGYGYTF. Complete variable domain (other parts from reference TRBV29-1 and TRBJ1-2): SAVISQKPSRDICQRGTSLTIQCQVDSQVTMMFWYRQQPGQSLTLIATANQGSEATYESGFVIDKFPISRPNLTFSTLTVSNMSPEDSSIYLCSVEDPGTGYGYTFGSGTRLTVV.

The V and J genes are TRBV7-3 and TRBJ2-1, with 11 nucleotides matching TRBD2. Germline V gene lookup returns CDR1 SGHTA and CDR2 FQGTGA. The CDR3 extends over 14 amino acids. The V gene end was trimmed by 4 bases and the J gene end by 12 bases; junction bases not matched to a gene: 8. This CDR3 reads CASSSILAGGAQFF. CDR3 in DNA: TGTGCCAGCAGCTCCATTTTAGCGGGAGGGGCGCAGTTCTTC.

The chain is built from TRBV7-2 and TRBJ2-1, with 12 positions matching TRBD2. The CDR3 loop spans 16 amino acids. The junction had 5 bases not matched to a gene; V was cut back by 2 bases and J by 6 bases. Looked up from germline, CDR1 is SGHTA and CDR2 is FQGNSA. CDR3 bases: TGTGCCAGCAGCTTATCAGGACTAGCGGGATCCAATGAGCAGTTCTTC. Its translation is CASSLSGLAGSNEQFF.

The V gene is TRBV18, the J gene TRBJ2-7; the match to TRBD2 covers 13 bases. The V segment lost 6 bases and the J segment 1 base; nucleotides outside the gene matches: 9. The germline V gene encodes CDR1 KGHSH and CDR2 LQKENI. CDR3 length: 17 residues. CDR3 amino acids: CASSFSEGLAGSYEQYF. CDR3 sequence (DNA): TGTGCCAGCTCCTTCTCGGAGGGACTAGCGGGATCCTACGAGCAGTACTTC.

This rearrangement joins TRBV18 to TRBJ2-7; D is possibly TRBD1 (6 bases). CDR1 and CDR2 from the germline V gene are KGHSH and LQKENI. The CDR3 extends over 15 amino acids. V was trimmed by 2 bases and J by 1 base, leaving 12 bases between them. The CDR3 DNA follows: TGTGCCAGCTCACCAGGGGCAGGGGAGTCCTACGAGCAGTACTTC. It is translated as CASSPGAGESYEQYF.

The J gene is TRBJ1-4, the V gene TRBV7-9; D is uncertain. CDR1 and CDR2 from the germline V gene are SEHNR and FQNEAQ (reference sequence). The germline V and J ends were trimmed by 2 bases and 5 bases, with 12 bases remaining between them. CDR3 length equals 15 residues. CDR3 residues: CASSLRYATNEKLFF. The DNA for the CDR3 is TGTGCCAGCAGCTTACGGTACGCCACCAATGAAAAACTGTTTTTT.

The chain has TRBV27 and TRBJ2-3; D remains ambiguous. CDR3 length: 15 amino acids. CDR1 is MNHEY and CDR2 is SMNVEV in the germline V gene (reference sequence). V was pared by 2 bases and J by 5 bases, with 14 bases between. In nucleotides, the CDR3 is TGTGCCAGCAGTTTAGGAATAGCCCCCGAAGATACGCAGTATTTT. Translating it yields CASSLGIAPEDTQYF.

The chain has TRBV15 and TRBJ2-7; 14 bases line up with TRBD2. CDR1 is LNHNV, CDR2 YYDKDF, per germline (reference sequence). There are 17 residues in the CDR3. The J segment lost 5 bases and the V segment lost 1 base, leaving 7 bases of the junction unmatched. The CDR3 coding sequence is TGTGCCACCAGCAGAGGTACCGGGACTAGCGGGAGCGACGAGCAGTACTTC. As protein: CATSRGTGTSGSDEQYF.

V and J are TRBV6-5 and TRBJ2-2; possible D gene TRBD2, 5 bases. The length of the CDR3 is 14 residues. Germline CDR1 and CDR2: MNHEY and SVGAGI. Trimming took 7 bases from V and 4 from J, leaving 13 bases between them. The CDR3 here is CASKTGLSTGELFF. The CDR3 nucleotides read TGTGCCAGCAAAACCGGACTTTCCACCGGGGAGCTGTTTTTT.

In this sample, this clone turned up once. The rearrangement links TRBV18 to TRBJ2-7, with D unclear. Trimming cost V 2 bases and J 0 bases, with 11 bases left between them. Germline V CDR1 and CDR2: KGHSH, LQKENI. The CDR3 sequence is 15 residues long. The chain's CDR3 is CASSPDRVNSYEQYF. In DNA, the CDR3 is TGTGCCAGCTCACCAGATCGGGTTAACTCCTACGAGCAGTACTTC.

The chain carries TRBV18 and TRBJ2-7; a weak D match, TRBD2 (6 bases). The V end lost 0 bases, the J end lost 6 bases, and 9 bases lay between the germline ends. From germline, CDR1 is KGHSH and CDR2 LQKENI. This CDR3 spans 13 amino acids. The CDR3, as DNA: TGTGCCAGCTCACCACCGGGACTTACCGAGCAGTACTTC. Amino acid sequence: CASSPPGLTEQYF.

J is TRBJ2-1 and V is TRBV30, with TRBD2 matching over 12 bases. The germline V gene has CDR1 GTSNPN and CDR2 SVGIG (reference sequence). Trimming at V came to 0 bases and at J to 8 bases, leaving 5 bases not matched to a gene. The CDR3 covers 15 residues. The CDR3 DNA reads TGTGCCTGGAGTGTACAGGCTAGCGGGAGGGATGAGCAGTTCTTC. Amino acids: CAWSVQASGRDEQFF.